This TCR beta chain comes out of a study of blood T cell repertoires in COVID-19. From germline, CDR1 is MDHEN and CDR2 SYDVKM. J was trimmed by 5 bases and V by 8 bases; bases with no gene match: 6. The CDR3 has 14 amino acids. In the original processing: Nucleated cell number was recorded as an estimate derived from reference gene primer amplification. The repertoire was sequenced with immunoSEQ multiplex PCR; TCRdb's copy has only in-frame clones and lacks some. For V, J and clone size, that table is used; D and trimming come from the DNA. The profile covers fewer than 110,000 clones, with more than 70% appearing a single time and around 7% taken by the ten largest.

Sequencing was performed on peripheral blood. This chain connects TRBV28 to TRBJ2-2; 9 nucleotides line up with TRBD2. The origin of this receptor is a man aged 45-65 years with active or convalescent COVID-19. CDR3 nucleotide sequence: TGTGCCAGCGCCATGGCGGGAGGGACCGGGGAGCTGTTTTTT. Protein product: CASAMAGGTGELFF.